This T cell receptor (beta chain) stems from a study of beta chain features in type 1 diabetes (dated by TCRdb to the late 2010s). Regarding the research as a whole: Mean age, gender distribution, total cell number and subset yield were not different between patients and healthy donors. A total of some 100,000,000 sorted cells were examined across all samples, and a strong correlation was observed between cell number per subset and RNA yield. In the study, recently diagnosed type 1 diabetes patients and matched healthy donors were compared on the TCRB repertoires of their sorted circulating CD4+ T cell subsets. Naive and central memory subsets were obtained from all 30 or so donors, but regulatory and stem cell-like memory subsets were isolated from only 8 patients and roughly eight healthy donors. Beyond this particular receptor, the publication reports: Patients with type 1 diabetes made fewer insertions and deleted more nucleotides at VDJ recombination sites, implying thymic rearrangement abnormalities. Shorter templates might have been favored by PCR, but patient and control samples were amplified and corrected together, so both groups would have been affected equally by any skew. Only small numbers of individuals were included in the HLA sub-analyses, which left unresolved whether HLA type had any influence on TCRB rearrangement. In all four CD4+ subsets, TCRB CDR3 length was moderately but significantly shorter in type 1 diabetes patients. Sequencing cDNA rather than genomic DNA could over-represent highly expressing activated cells, although activation and CD3 levels did not differ between groups. The naive, central memory and regulatory TCRB repertoires appeared to resemble one another more closely among patients than among healthy donors.

Relative to germline, V is 5 bases shorter and J is 5 bases shorter, with 11 bases between their ends. Counted from cysteine to phenylalanine, this CDR3 has 13 amino acids. The only DNA kept is the CDR3, 39 bases in frame from the first base. According to the germline V gene, CDR1 reads MGHDK and CDR2 reads SYGVNS. The entire isolated RNA was reverse transcribed using the High Capacity cDNA Reverse Transcription Kit, and thus expressed TCRB transcripts were sequenced. Deep immunoSEQ sequencing was performed on naive, central memory and regulatory T cell samples, with an average of roughly 4 million total reads per sample. Sorted cells were lysed in RLT buffer and RNA was extracted with DNase-treated RNeasy Micro or Mini kits, depending on cell number. Each cell subset was processed separately to prevent cross-contamination, with patient and healthy donor samples processed together. The immunoSEQ multiplex PCR was used to amplify TCRB sequences from cDNA, yielding 87-bp fragments that span the CDR3 region. Amplicons were sequenced on the Illumina HiSeq platform. Per the authors' processing: Synthetic template baselines were used to correct PCR bias computationally, reads within Hamming distance 2 were collapsed, and singletons that could not be merged were discarded. By aligning reads against IMGT, V, D and J genes, CDR3 length, and insertions or deletions at six rearrangement sites were assigned. Clonotype counts were normalized to sorted cell number within each subset before computing true diversity and Gini coefficients with the tcR R package. The overlap coefficient, calculated on TCRB nucleotide sequences, was used to measure repertoire sharing. As a proxy for the pre-selection repertoire, out-of-frame TCRB sequences from naive cells were analyzed. What TCRdb holds here is the immuneACCESS table cut down to in-frame rearrangements. Part of the clones is not present; checked against another copy, under half of the missing clones reflect an unresolved V gene, and the others are unexplained. V and J calls plus clone size are reproduced from that table; the DNA served to infer D and trimming. For this sample the table gives fewer than 300,000 clones, of which roughly 11% were detected only once. The top ten hold more than 0.015% of the sample.

This clone was seen a handful of times. Its antigen is not yet known. Per-base quality was not reported, and no clone a single base away is much larger than it. From each donor, a single peripheral blood sample of about 100 mL on average was drawn into heparinised tubes. A BD FACSAria II was used to sort naive, central memory, regulatory and stem cell-like memory CD4+ T cells with a panel that included CD45RO, CCR7, CD25, CD127, CD95 and CD27. Every sorted population had a purity above 95%. PBMCs were separated immediately by Lymphoprep density gradient centrifugation and were stained directly, without being cultured. Samples were stained and sorted in pairs, with one healthy donor and one patient per experiment, so that batch effects were minimized.

The V and J genes are TRBV25-1 and TRBJ2-3, and possibly TRBD1, on 5 matching bases. Sequences were obtained from naive CD4+ T cells from blood. The cell subset or site label corresponds to: true naive CD4+ T cells. The TCR originated in a man between 25 and 39 years old with type 1 diabetes. For the CDR3, the sequence is CASSPSGLDTQYF. The sequenced DNA: TGTGCCAGCAGTCCTTCAGGGTTAGATACGCAGTATTTT.